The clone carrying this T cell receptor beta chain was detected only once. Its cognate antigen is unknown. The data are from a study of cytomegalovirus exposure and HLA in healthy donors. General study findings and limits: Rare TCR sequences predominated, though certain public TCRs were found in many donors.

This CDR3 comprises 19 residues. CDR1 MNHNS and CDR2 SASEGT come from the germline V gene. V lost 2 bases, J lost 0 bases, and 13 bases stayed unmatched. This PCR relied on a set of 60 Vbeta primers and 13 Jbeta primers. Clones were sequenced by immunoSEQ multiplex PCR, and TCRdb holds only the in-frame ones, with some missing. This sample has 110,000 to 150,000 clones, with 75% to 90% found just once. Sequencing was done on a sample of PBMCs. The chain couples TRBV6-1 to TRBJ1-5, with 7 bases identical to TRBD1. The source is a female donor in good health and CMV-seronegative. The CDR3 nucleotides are TGTGCCAGCAGTGAAATATCGACAGGGACAAGACTTAGCAATCAGCCCCAGCATTTT. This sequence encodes CASSEISTGTRLSNQPQHF.